The 22 T cell receptor beta chains below come from one sample, sequenced in a study of CD8+ T cells in alopecia areata (dated by TCRdb to about 2018). The sample's treatment or condition label, in plain terms: oral pan-JAK inhibitor, 5-10 mg twice daily. Libraries were constructed by the immunoSEQ multiplex PCR assay. RNA was extracted from all samples and reverse transcribed into cDNA, which served as template for TCR sequencing. What TCRdb holds here is the immuneACCESS table cut down to in-frame rearrangements. Part of the clones is not present; checked against another copy, under half of the missing clones reflect an unresolved V gene, and the others are unexplained. The sample table holds around 100,000 clones, of which 85% to 90% were seen once. The ten largest account for around 10% of the sample. The input for sequencing was CD8+ T cells sorted from blood, taken between weeks 30 and 35, from a patient treated with tofacitinib. Receptors originate from a human donor with alopecia areata.

The rearrangement uses TRBV7-9 and TRBJ2-2; perhaps TRBD2 as D (5 bases). This CDR3 has 15 residues. In germline, CDR1 is SEHNR, CDR2 FQNEAQ (reference sequence). The V end lost 4 bases, the J end lost 6 bases, and 15 bases lay between the germline ends. The CDR3 spells CASSSSLALPGELFF. CDR3 coding DNA: TGTGCCAGCAGCTCCTCTCTAGCATTACCCGGGGAGCTGTTTTTT.

The chain employs TRBV5-1 and TRBJ1-2; D is ambiguous. The CDR3 consists of 16 residues. The V gene's germline CDR1 is SGHRS and CDR2 YFSETQ. V lost 4 bases and J lost 3, with 19 bases in between. The DNA for the CDR3 is TGCGCCAGCAGCAACGGTCCCCCAATGATGGACTATGGCTACACCTTC. This sequence encodes CASSNGPPMMDYGYTF.

For this clone: The sample holds other DNA sequences that translate to the same CDR3. V and J are TRBV13 and TRBJ1-5; D unclear. The CDR3 is 14 amino acids. V lost 4 bases to trimming and J lost 9 bases, with 16 bases between them. CDR1 PRHDT and CDR2 FYEKMQ come from the germline V gene (reference sequence). This chain's CDR3 is CASSSRLLGRPQHF. DNA for the CDR3: TGTGCCAGCAGCTCCCGGTTATTAGGTCGGCCCCAGCATTTT.

This rearrangement joins TRBV29-1 to TRBJ2-7; D possibly uses TRBD1 or TRBD2 (5 bases each). The CDR3 is made up of 13 amino acids. The V gene lost 6 bases and the J gene lost 0 bases, with 12 bases spanning the gap. Per the germline V gene, CDR1 is SQVTM and CDR2 is ANQGSEA. The CDR3 coding sequence is TGCAGCGTGCTTGGGGGAAGCTCCTACGAGCAGTACTTC. Residues: CSVLGGSSYEQYF.

The V and J genes are TRBV27 and TRBJ2-7, with TRBD1 matching 7 bases. The V gene's germline CDR1 is MNHEY and CDR2 SMNVEV (reference sequence). This CDR3 region has 15 residues. V was pared by 3 bases and J by 2 bases, with 7 bases of the junction left unmatched. CDR3: CASSFSTGSTYEQYF. CDR3 sequence (DNA): TGTGCCAGCAGTTTCTCGACAGGGAGCACCTACGAGCAGTACTTC.

Here the CDR3 reads CASSGGPPGIQYF. The CDR3 DNA reads as TGTGCCAGTAGCGGGGGGCCCCCAGGCATTCAGTACTTC. V is TRBV27 and J is TRBJ2-4; 10 nucleotides match TRBD2. Trimming removed 9 bases from V and 9 bases from J; junction bases left unmatched: 8. The CDR3 spans 13 residues. The germline CDR1 and CDR2 sequences are MNHEY and SMNVEV (reference sequence).

The genes are TRBV13 and TRBJ2-1, with 8 positions matching TRBD2. V lost 2 bases and J lost 4; bases outside the gene matches: 4. The CDR3 consists of 15 residues. CDR1 and CDR2 from the germline V gene are PRHDT and FYEKMQ (reference sequence). CDR3 coding DNA: TGTGCCAGCAGCTTATCTCAGCGGGGGTACAATGAGCAGTTCTTC. Translating it yields CASSLSQRGYNEQFF.

The genes are TRBV19 and TRBJ2-3; D not certain. Trimming shortened V by 3 bases and J by 0 bases, and 7 bases separated the two germline ends. Germline-derived CDR1 and CDR2 are LNHDA and SQIVND (reference sequence). The CDR3 has 14 amino acids. The CDR3 loop is CASSIVGSTDTQYF. CDR3 coding DNA: TGTGCCAGTAGTATCGTGGGAAGCACAGATACGCAGTATTTT.

This chain joins TRBV4-1 and TRBJ1-5; no clear D. The CDR3 is made up of 16 amino acids. The V gene lost 3 bases and the J gene lost 0 bases, with 12 bases spanning the gap. In germline, CDR1 is MGHRA, CDR2 YSYEKL. The CDR3 region has the DNA TGCGCCAGCAGCCAGATTGCGACGGCTAGCAATCAGCCCCAGCATTTT. Protein product: CASSQIATASNQPQHF.

The rearrangement uses TRBV29-1 and TRBJ2-1; possibly TRBD2 for D (5 bases). Germline CDR1 SQVTM, CDR2 ANQGSEA. The CDR3 contains 16 residues. Deletions cut 0 bases from V and 4 bases from J, with 16 bases between. This CDR3 reads CSVEEGVTPDYNEQFF. The CDR3 DNA reads TGCAGCGTTGAAGAGGGAGTGACTCCCGATTACAATGAGCAGTTCTTC.

This chain joins TRBV5-1 and TRBJ2-7; D is tentatively TRBD1 or TRBD2 (6 bases each). Germline V gene sequence: CDR1 SGHRS, CDR2 YFSETQ. V was shortened by 3 bases and J by 5 bases, with 18 bases between the two germline ends. There are 15 residues in the CDR3. The CDR3 reads CASSSSEGGENEQYF. The CDR3 nucleotides are TGCGCCAGCAGCTCGAGTGAGGGGGGCGAGAACGAGCAGTACTTC.

The V call is TRBV29-1, the J call TRBJ2-7; 8 bases align to TRBD2. The germline gives CDR1 SQVTM, CDR2 ANQGSEA. CDR3 length equals 14 residues. The J segment lost 7 bases and the V segment lost 3 bases, leaving 11 bases of the junction unmatched. CDR3: CSVDWAGGPREQYF. CDR3 nucleotide sequence: TGCAGCGTTGATTGGGCGGGAGGCCCTAGGGAGCAGTACTTC.

The chain is built from TRBV27 and TRBJ2-7, with TRBD2 identical over 10 bases. CDR3 length equals 16 residues. Losses at the gene ends were 1 base for V and 2 bases for J; bases not matched to a gene: 5. Germline values: CDR1 MNHEY, CDR2 SMNVEV (reference sequence). CDR3 residues: CASSLWASGGTYEQYF. The CDR3 DNA sequence: TGTGCCAGCAGTTTATGGGCTAGCGGGGGCACCTACGAGCAGTACTTC.

The genes are TRBV5-1 and TRBJ2-1; D is ambiguous. Germline CDR1 SGHRS, CDR2 YFSETQ. Trimming removed 0 bases from V and 8 bases from J, with 6 bases in between. This CDR3 is built from 12 residues. The CDR3 DNA reads TGCGCCAGCAGCTTGGTCTGGGATGAGCAGTTCTTC. This encodes CASSLVWDEQFF.

The chain uses TRBV19 and TRBJ2-3, with D perhaps TRBD2 (6 bases). This CDR3 spans 14 amino acids. CDR1 LNHDA and CDR2 SQIVND come from the germline V gene (reference sequence). The V and J ends lost 7 bases and 4 bases respectively, with 15 bases between them. The CDR3 DNA sequence: TGTGCCAGTACGGGGGATTTCGGAGCAGATACGCAGTATTTT. Translating gives CASTGDFGADTQYF.

The CDR3 sequence: CASSLLKGGTYEQYF. The CDR3 nucleotides are TGTGCCAGCAGTTTATTGAAAGGGGGGACCTACGAGCAGTACTTC. This sequence joins TRBV27 and TRBJ2-7; D may be TRBD1 or TRBD2 (6 bases each). Deletions cut 1 base from V and 2 bases from J, with 12 bases between. The CDR3 consists of 15 residues. From germline, CDR1 is MNHEY and CDR2 SMNVEV (reference sequence).

The rearrangement uses TRBV30 and TRBJ2-7; TRBD1 aligns across 9 bases. Germline CDR1 is GTSNPN and CDR2 is SVGIG (reference sequence). V was clipped by 2 bases and J by 5 bases; unmatched bases: 4. The CDR3 has 13 amino acids. CDR3 sequence reads: CAWSLTGGNEQYF. In DNA form, the CDR3 reads TGTGCCTGGAGTCTGACAGGGGGGAACGAGCAGTACTTC.

This sequence joins TRBV6-1 and TRBJ2-3; no reliable D call. CDR3 length: 12 amino acids. V dropped 4 bases and J dropped 6 bases, with 8 bases sitting between them. Germline values: CDR1 MNHNS, CDR2 SASEGT. CDR3 coding DNA: TGTGCCAGCAGTGTTACGGTGGATACGCAGTATTTT. Amino acid sequence: CASSVTVDTQYF.

The chain carries TRBV29-1 and TRBJ1-1; tentative D call: TRBD1 (5 bases). V gave up 3 bases and J gave up 0 bases, with 5 bases separating them. There are 12 residues in the CDR3. Germline CDR1 and CDR2: SQVTM and ANQGSEA. CDR3 protein: CSVEGVNTEAFF. The CDR3 DNA sequence: TGCAGCGTTGAGGGGGTGAACACTGAAGCTTTCTTT.

The V call is TRBV6-5, the J call TRBJ2-3; perhaps D is TRBD1 or TRBD2 (5 bases each). Germline loops: CDR1 MNHEY, CDR2 SVGAGI. The CDR3 extends over 15 amino acids. The V gene lost 6 bases and the J gene lost 0 bases, with 13 bases spanning the gap. The CDR3 loop is CASSSGTTSTDTQYF. In nucleotides, the CDR3 is TGTGCCAGCAGCTCCGGGACCACCAGCACAGATACGCAGTATTTT.

The gene calls are TRBV6-1 and TRBJ1-2, with a weak D call TRBD1 (6 bases). Per germline, CDR1 MNHNS and CDR2 SASEGT. V was shortened by 6 bases and J by 4 bases, with 6 bases between the two germline ends. The CDR3 loop spans 11 amino acids. In DNA, the CDR3 is TGTGCCAGCAGGGACAGCTATGGCTACACCTTC. It specifies CASRDSYGYTF.

The CDR3 DNA follows: TGTGCCAGCAGCTTAGGCGATAGCTCCTACAATGAGCAGTTCTTC. It yields the protein CASSLGDSSYNEQFF. V usage is TRBV7-6 and J usage is TRBJ2-1; D gene ambiguous. The CDR3 runs to 15 residues. The germline CDR1 and CDR2 sequences are SGHVS and FNYEAQ. Trimming removed 1 base from V and 0 bases from J, with 7 bases in between.